The source of this T cell receptor beta chain is a study of blood T cell repertoires in COVID-19. Overall study: COVID-19 samples collected from the United States, Italy and Spain covered acute and convalescent phases.

Some clones are missing from TCRdb's copy, which holds only in-frame ones; the method was immunoSEQ multiplex PCR. The sample lists around 290,000 clones, about 86% occurring once. Patients in Seattle were enrolled during active infection, then followed longitudinally. Trimming at V came to 7 bases and at J to 3 bases, leaving 6 bases not matched to a gene. There are 13 residues in the CDR3. Sequencing was carried out using peripheral blood. The source of this sequence is a woman aged 70-85 years with COVID-19, enrolled during active disease. The J gene is TRBJ2-7, the V gene TRBV12-3 or TRBV12-4; TRBD1 matches at 7 bases. For the CDR3, the DNA is TGTGCCAGCACCAACGACAGGGTCTACGAGCAGTACTTC. It is translated as CASTNDRVYEQYF.